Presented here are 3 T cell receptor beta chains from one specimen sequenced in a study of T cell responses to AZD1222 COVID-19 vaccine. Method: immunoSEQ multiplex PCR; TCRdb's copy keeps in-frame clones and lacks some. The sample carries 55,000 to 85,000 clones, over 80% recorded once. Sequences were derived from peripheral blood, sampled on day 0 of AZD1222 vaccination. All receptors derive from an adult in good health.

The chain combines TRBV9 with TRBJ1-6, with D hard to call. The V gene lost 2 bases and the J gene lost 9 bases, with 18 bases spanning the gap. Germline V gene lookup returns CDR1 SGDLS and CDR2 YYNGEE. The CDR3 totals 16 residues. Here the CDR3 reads CASSVDGQLWGSPLHF. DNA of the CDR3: TGTGCCAGCAGCGTTGATGGGCAGCTATGGGGTTCACCCCTCCACTTT.

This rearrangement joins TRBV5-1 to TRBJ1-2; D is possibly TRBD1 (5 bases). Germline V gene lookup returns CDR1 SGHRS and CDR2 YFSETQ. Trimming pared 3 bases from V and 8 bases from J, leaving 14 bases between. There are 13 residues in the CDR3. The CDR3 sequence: CASSSAAEGGYTF. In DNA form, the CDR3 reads TGCGCCAGCAGCTCGGCCGCCGAGGGGGGCTACACCTTC.

The CDR3 loop reads CATDPGTGAYEQYF. CDR3 in DNA: TGTGCCACCGACCCCGGGACAGGGGCCTACGAGCAGTACTTC. The V and J genes are TRBV10-3 and TRBJ2-7, with TRBD1 matching over 10 bases. The CDR3 covers 14 residues. Trimming at V came to 10 bases and at J to 2 bases, leaving 8 bases not matched to a gene. Per germline, CDR1 ENHRY and CDR2 SYGVKD.